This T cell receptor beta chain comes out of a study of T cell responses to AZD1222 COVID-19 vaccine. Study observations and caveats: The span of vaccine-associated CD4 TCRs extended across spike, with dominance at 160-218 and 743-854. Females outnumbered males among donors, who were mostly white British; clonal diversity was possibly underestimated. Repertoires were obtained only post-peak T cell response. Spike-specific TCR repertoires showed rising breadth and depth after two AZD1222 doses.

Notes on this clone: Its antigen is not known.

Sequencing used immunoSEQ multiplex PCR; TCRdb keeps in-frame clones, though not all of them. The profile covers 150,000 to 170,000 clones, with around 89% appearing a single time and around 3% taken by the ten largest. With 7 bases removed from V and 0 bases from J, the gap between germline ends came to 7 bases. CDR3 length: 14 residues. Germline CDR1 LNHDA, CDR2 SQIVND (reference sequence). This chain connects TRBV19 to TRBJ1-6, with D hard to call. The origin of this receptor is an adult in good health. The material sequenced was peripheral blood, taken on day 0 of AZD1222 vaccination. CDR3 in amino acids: CASTASSYNSPLHF. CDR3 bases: TGTGCCAGTACTGCGAGCTCCTATAATTCACCCCTCCACTTT.